This T cell receptor beta chain emerged from a study of tumor-infiltrating lymphocytes in primary liver carcinoma. Concerning this clonotype: An end of the junction does not agree with germline; a read error may underlie this.

The template, roughly 0.45 ug total RNA, yielded TCR beta cDNA made with a constant-region primer. Generation of the TCR beta libraries relied on three nested multiplex PCR rounds using slightly modified ARM-PCR. TCRdb re-derived calls from the multiplex PCR reads in MiXCR, one entry per CDR3 protein. The sample includes about 48,000 distinct CDR3 sequences, roughly 77% of them seen just once. Each 20-30 mg portion of unsorted bulk tissue served as the source for co-extraction of RNA and DNA. Cases comprised patients with primary liver carcinoma who received surgical resection. Chronic HBV infection was present in the patients, who were treatment-naive. Researchers took samples from five separate regions of each tumor. The proportion of viable tumor cells exceeded 75% in every tumor sample. This clonotype originated in a middle-aged man with primary liver carcinoma and hepatitis B virus infection. Sequencing input: liver tumor tissue from sampling region 3. The subset: tumor region T3, left-lateral pole.

The CDR3 loop is CASSRGRTTETLF. The CDR3 DNA sequence: TGTGCCAGCAGTCGGGGAAGGACAACTGAAACTCTCTTT. The chain joins TRBV12-3 or TRBV12-4 to TRBJ1-1; D is possibly TRBD1 (5 bases). The CDR3 sequence is 13 residues long.